These 3 T cell receptor beta chains share one sample of origin, sequenced in a study of cytomegalovirus exposure and HLA in healthy donors. The PCR employed 60 Vbeta primers together with 13 Jbeta primers. Sequencing was performed with immunoSEQ multiplex PCR; in TCRdb, only in-frame clones are kept and a portion is missing. The sample contains roughly 180,000 clones, roughly 80% of which appear only once. Sequencing was done on a sample of PBMCs. The receptor source for this set is a male donor in good health and CMV-seronegative.

The genes are TRBV18 and TRBJ1-1; 7 bases line up with TRBD1. CDR3 size: 15 residues. V was pared by 0 bases and J by 1 base, with 2 bases of the junction left unmatched. Per germline, CDR1 KGHSH and CDR2 LQKENI. The CDR3, as DNA: TGTGCCAGCTCACCACCGACAGGGTCGAACACTGAAGCTTTCTTT. Translated, it gives CASSPPTGSNTEAFF.

This clone has just one count. One end of the junction is discordant with germline, which a read error may explain. V and J are TRBV4-3 and TRBJ2-2, with TRBD2 identical over 10 bases. This CDR3 comprises 16 residues. The germline V gene has CDR1 LGHNA and CDR2 YSLEER. CDR3 coding DNA: TGCGCCAGCAGGCAAGGAGCGGGGGGGCGCACCGGGGAGCTGTTTTTT. This gives the protein CASRQGAGGRTGELFF.

The rearrangement uses TRBV5-1 and TRBJ1-2; TRBD1 aligns across 10 bases. Germline V gives CDR1 SGHRS, CDR2 YFSETQ. The V gene end was trimmed by 4 bases and the J gene end by 8 bases; junction bases not matched to a gene: 8. CDR3 length: 14 residues. CDR3 loop: CASSPGTGDWGYTF. CDR3 sequence (DNA): TGCGCCAGCAGCCCAGGGACAGGGGATTGGGGCTACACCTTC.